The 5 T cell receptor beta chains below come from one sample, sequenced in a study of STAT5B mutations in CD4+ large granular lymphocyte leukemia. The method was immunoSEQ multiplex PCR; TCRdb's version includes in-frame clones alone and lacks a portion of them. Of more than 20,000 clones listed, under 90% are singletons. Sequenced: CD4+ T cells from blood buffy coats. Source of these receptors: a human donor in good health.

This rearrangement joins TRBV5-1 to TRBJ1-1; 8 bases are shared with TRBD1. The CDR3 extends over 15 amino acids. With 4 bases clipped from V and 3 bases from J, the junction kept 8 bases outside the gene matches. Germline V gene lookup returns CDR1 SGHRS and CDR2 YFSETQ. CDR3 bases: TGCGCCAGCAGCACCAGCAGGGGGCTGGACACTGAAGCTTTCTTT. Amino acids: CASSTSRGLDTEAFF.

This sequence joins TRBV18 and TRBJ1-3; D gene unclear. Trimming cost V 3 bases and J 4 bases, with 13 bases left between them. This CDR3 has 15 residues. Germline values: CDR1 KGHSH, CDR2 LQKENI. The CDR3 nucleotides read TGTGCCAGCTCACCGAGGCAGTCGGCGGGAAACACCATATATTTT. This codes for CASSPRQSAGNTIYF.

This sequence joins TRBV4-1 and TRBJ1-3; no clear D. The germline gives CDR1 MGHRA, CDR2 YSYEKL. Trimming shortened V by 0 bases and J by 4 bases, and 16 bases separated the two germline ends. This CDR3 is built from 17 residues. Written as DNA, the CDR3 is TGCGCCAGCAGCCAAGACCTAGCCCGGGGTAAGGGAAACACCATATATTTT. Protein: CASSQDLARGKGNTIYF.

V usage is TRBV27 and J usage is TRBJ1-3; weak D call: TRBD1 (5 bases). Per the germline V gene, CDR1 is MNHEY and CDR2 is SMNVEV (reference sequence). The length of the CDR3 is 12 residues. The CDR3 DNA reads TGTGTTGGGGCTTCCTCTGGAAACACCATATATTTT. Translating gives CVGASSGNTIYF.

CDR3 sequence: CASNGLAGRNEQFF. The DNA of the CDR3 is TGCGCCAGCAACGGACTAGCGGGTCGGAATGAGCAGTTCTTC. V usage is TRBV4-1 and J usage is TRBJ2-1, with 11 bases lining up with TRBD2. The V gene's germline CDR1 is MGHRA and CDR2 YSYEKL. The CDR3 contains 14 residues. V shed 7 bases and J 7 bases; nucleotides not matched to a gene: 6.